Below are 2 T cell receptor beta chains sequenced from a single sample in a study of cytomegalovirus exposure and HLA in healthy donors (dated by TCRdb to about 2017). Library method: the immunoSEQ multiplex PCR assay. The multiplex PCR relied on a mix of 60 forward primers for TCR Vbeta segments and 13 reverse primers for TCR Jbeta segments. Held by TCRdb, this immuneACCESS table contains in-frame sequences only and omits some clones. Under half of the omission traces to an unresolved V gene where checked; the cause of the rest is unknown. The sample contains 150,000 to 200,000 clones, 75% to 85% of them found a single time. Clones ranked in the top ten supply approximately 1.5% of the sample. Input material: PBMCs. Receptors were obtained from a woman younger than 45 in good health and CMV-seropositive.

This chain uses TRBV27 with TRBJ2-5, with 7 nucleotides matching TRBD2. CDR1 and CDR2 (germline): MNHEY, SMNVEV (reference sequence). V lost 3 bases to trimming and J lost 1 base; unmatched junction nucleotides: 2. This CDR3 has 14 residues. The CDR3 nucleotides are TGTGCCAGCAGTTTCTGGGGGGGCCAAGAGACCCAGTACTTC. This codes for CASSFWGGQETQYF.

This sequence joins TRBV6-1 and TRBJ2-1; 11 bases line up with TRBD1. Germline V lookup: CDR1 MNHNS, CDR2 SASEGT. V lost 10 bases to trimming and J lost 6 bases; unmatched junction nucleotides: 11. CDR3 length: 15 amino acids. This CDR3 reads CAIKPGQGATNEQFF. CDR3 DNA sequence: TGTGCCATCAAACCAGGACAGGGGGCAACCAATGAGCAGTTCTTC.